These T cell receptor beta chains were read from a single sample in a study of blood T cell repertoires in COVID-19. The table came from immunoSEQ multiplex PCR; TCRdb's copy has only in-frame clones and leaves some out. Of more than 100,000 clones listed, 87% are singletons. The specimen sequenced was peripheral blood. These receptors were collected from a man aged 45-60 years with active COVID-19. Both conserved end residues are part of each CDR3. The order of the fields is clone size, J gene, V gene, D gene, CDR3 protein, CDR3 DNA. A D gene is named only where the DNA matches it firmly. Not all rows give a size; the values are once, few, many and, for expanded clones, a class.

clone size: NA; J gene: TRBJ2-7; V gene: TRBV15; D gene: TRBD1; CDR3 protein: CATSRITPGTAYEQYF; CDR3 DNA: TGTGCCACCAGCAGAATAACTCCCGGGACAGCCTACGAGCAGTACTTC
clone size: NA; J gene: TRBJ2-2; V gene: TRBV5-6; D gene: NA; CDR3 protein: CASSFDSGELFF; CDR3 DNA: TGTGCCAGCAGCTTCGATAGCGGGGAGCTGTTTTTT
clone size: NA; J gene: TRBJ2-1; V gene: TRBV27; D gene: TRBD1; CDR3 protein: CASPHPGQGGFEQFF; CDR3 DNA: TGTGCCAGCCCTCACCCGGGACAGGGGGGGTTTGAGCAGTTCTTC
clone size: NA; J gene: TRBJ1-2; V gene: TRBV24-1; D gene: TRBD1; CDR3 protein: CATSDQGAESFTF; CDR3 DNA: TGTGCCACCAGTGATCAGGGGGCGGAAAGTTTCACCTTC
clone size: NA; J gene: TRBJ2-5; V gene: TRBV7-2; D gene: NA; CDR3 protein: CASSLGSTETQYF; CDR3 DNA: TGTGCCAGCAGCTTAGGGTCTACGGAGACCCAGTACTTC
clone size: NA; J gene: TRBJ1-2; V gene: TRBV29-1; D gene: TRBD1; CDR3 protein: CSVERTGGNYGYTF; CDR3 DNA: TGCAGCGTTGAACGGACAGGGGGAAACTATGGCTACACCTTC
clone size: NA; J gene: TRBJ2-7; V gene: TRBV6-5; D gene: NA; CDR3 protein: CASSDAGGYEQYF; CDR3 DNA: TGTGCCAGCAGCGACGCCGGGGGATACGAGCAGTACTTC
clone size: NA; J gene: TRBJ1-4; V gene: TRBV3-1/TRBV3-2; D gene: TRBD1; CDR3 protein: CASSSRDSGDNEKLFF; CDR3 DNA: TGTGCCAGCAGCTCACGGGACAGTGGCGATAATGAAAAACTGTTTTTT
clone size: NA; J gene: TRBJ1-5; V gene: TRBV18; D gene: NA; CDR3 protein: CASSPGTYNQPQHF; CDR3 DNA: TGTGCCAGCTCACCCGGGACATACAATCAGCCCCAGCATTTT
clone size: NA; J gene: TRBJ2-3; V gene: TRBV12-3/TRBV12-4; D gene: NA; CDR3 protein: CASSTRNTQYF; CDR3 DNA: TGTGCCAGCAGTACTCGCAATACGCAGTATTTT
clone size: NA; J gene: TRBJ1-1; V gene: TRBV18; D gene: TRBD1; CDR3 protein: CASSPGTGGTGSEAFF; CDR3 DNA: TGTGCCAGCTCGCCCGGGACAGGGGGGACGGGCTCTGAAGCTTTCTTT
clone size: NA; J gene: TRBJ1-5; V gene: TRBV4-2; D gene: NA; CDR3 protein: CASSQVEGAGQPQHF; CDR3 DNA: TGTGCCAGCAGCCAAGTTGAAGGGGCAGGTCAGCCCCAGCATTTT
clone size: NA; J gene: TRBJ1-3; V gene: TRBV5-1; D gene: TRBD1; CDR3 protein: CASSSTGGTGNTIYF; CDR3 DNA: TGCGCCAGCAGCTCGACAGGGGGCACTGGAAACACCATATATTTT
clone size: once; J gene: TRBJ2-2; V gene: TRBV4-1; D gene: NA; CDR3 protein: CASSQVGASGELFF; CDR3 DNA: TGCGCCAGCAGCCAAGTGGGGGCGTCAGGGGAGCTGTTTTTT
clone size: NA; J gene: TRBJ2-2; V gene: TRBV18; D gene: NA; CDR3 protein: CASSQGQGGTGELFF; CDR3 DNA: TGTGCCAGCTCACAGGGCCAGGGAGGCACCGGGGAGCTGTTTTTT
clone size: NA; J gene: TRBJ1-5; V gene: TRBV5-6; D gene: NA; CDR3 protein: CASSLWRGKGNQPQHF; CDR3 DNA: TGTGCCAGCAGCTTGTGGAGGGGAAAGGGCAATCAGCCCCAGCATTTT
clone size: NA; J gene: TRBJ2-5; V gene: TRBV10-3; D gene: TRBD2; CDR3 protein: CAIRASGGAVETQYF; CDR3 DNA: TGTGCCATCAGAGCTAGCGGGGGGGCCGTTGAGACCCAGTACTTC
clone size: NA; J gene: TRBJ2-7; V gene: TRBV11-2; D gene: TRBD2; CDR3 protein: CASSSGLAGGRGWQYF; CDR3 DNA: TGTGCCAGCAGCTCGGGACTAGCGGGGGGGCGGGGCTGGCAGTACTTC
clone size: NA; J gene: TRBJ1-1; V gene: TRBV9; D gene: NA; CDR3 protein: CASSVDSKIGGRAFF; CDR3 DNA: TGTGCCAGCAGCGTAGATAGTAAGATTGGGGGCAGGGCTTTCTTT
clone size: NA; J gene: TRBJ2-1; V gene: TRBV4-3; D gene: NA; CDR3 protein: CASSHSQALEQFF; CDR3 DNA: TGCGCCAGCAGCCATTCTCAAGCCTTAGAGCAGTTCTTC
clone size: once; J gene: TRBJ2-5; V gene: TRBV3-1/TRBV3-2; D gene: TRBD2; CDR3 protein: CASSRLAAGETQYF; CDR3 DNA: TGTGCCAGCAGTCGTCTAGCGGCGGGGGAGACCCAGTACTTC
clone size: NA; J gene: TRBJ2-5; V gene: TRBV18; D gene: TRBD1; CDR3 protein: CASSPRGQKETQYF; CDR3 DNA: TGTGCCAGCTCACCACGGGGACAGAAAGAGACCCAGTACTTC
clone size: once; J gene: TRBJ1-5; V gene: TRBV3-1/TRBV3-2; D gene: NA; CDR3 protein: CASSQDTGGQPQHF; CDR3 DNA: TGTGCCAGCAGCCAAGATACCGGGGGTCAGCCCCAGCATTTT
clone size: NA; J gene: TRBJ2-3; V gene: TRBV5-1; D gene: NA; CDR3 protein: CASSLTTRSDTQYF; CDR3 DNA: TGCGCCAGCAGCTTGACGACTCGGTCAGATACGCAGTATTTT
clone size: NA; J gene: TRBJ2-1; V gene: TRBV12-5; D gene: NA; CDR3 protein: CASGFDRYNEQFF; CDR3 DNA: TGTGCTAGTGGTTTCGACAGGTACAATGAGCAGTTCTTC
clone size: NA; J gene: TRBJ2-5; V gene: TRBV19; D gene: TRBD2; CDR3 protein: CASSIAGGQETQYF; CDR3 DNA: TGTGCCAGTAGTATAGCGGGGGGGCAAGAGACCCAGTACTTC
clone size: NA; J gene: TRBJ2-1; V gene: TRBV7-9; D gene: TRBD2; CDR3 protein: CASSPASGGYNEQFF; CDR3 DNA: TGTGCCAGCAGCCCAGCTAGCGGGGGCTACAATGAGCAGTTCTTC
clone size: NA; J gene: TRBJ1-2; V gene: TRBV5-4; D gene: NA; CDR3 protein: CASSRGLGGYTF; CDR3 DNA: TGTGCCAGCAGCCGGGGTCTGGGGGGCTACACCTTC
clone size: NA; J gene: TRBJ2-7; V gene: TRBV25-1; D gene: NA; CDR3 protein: CASSEGGSGYEQYF; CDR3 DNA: TGTGCCAGCAGTGAGGGTGGGTCGGGATACGAGCAGTACTTC
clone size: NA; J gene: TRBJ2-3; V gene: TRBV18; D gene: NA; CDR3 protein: CASSRQVTVRGPQTGSKATDTQYF; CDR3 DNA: TGTGCCAGCTCTCGACAGGTAACCGTCCGCGGACCCCAGACAGGTTCGAAGGCCACGGATACGCAGTATTTT
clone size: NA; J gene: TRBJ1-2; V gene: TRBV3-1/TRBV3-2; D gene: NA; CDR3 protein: CASQSGDRGYTF; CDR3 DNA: TGTGCCAGTCAATCGGGGGATCGGGGCTACACCTTC
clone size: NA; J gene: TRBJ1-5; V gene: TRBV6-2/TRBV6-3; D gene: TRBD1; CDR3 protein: CASSRRDRSSNQPQHF; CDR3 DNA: TGTGCCAGCAGTAGGAGGGACAGGTCAAGCAATCAGCCCCAGCATTTT
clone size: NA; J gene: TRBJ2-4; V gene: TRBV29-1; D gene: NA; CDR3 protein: CSVEAVLAKNIQYF; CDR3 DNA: TGCAGCGTTGAAGCGGTATTAGCCAAAAACATTCAGTACTTC
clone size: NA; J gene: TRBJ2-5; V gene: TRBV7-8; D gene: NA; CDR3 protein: CASSLGLVETQYF; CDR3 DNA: TGTGCCAGCAGCTTAGGGCTTGTAGAGACCCAGTACTTC
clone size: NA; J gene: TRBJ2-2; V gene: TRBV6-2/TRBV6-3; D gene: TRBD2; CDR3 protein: CASSSGRAGELFF; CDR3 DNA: TGTGCCAGCAGCTCGGGGAGGGCCGGGGAGCTGTTTTTT
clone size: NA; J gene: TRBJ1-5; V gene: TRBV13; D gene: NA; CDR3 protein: CASSLGIGHQPQHF; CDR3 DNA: TGTGCCAGCAGCTTGGGCATAGGTCATCAGCCCCAGCATTTT
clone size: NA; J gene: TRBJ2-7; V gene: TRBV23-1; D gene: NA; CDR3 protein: CASSPHREQYF; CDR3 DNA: TGCGCCAGCAGTCCCCATCGGGAGCAGTACTTC
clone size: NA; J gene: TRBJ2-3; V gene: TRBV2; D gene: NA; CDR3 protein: CASRVAPTDTQYF; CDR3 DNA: TGTGCCAGCAGGGTAGCGCCCACAGATACGCAGTATTTT
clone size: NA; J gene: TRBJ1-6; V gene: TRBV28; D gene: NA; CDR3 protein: CASRRDNSKSPLHF; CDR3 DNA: TGTGCCAGCAGAAGGGACAACTCGAAGTCACCCCTCCACTTT
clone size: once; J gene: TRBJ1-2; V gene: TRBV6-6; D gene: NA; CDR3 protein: CASTPRGADGYTF; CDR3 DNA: TGTGCCAGCACCCCCCGCGGCGCGGATGGCTACACCTTC
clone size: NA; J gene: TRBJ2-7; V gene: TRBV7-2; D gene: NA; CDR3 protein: CASSLMTASYEQYF; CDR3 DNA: TGTGCCAGCAGCTTAATGACAGCTTCCTACGAGCAGTACTTC
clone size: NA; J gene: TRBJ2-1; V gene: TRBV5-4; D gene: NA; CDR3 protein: CASSGDWRYYNEQFF; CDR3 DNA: TGTGCCAGCAGCGGTGACTGGCGATATTACAATGAGCAGTTCTTC